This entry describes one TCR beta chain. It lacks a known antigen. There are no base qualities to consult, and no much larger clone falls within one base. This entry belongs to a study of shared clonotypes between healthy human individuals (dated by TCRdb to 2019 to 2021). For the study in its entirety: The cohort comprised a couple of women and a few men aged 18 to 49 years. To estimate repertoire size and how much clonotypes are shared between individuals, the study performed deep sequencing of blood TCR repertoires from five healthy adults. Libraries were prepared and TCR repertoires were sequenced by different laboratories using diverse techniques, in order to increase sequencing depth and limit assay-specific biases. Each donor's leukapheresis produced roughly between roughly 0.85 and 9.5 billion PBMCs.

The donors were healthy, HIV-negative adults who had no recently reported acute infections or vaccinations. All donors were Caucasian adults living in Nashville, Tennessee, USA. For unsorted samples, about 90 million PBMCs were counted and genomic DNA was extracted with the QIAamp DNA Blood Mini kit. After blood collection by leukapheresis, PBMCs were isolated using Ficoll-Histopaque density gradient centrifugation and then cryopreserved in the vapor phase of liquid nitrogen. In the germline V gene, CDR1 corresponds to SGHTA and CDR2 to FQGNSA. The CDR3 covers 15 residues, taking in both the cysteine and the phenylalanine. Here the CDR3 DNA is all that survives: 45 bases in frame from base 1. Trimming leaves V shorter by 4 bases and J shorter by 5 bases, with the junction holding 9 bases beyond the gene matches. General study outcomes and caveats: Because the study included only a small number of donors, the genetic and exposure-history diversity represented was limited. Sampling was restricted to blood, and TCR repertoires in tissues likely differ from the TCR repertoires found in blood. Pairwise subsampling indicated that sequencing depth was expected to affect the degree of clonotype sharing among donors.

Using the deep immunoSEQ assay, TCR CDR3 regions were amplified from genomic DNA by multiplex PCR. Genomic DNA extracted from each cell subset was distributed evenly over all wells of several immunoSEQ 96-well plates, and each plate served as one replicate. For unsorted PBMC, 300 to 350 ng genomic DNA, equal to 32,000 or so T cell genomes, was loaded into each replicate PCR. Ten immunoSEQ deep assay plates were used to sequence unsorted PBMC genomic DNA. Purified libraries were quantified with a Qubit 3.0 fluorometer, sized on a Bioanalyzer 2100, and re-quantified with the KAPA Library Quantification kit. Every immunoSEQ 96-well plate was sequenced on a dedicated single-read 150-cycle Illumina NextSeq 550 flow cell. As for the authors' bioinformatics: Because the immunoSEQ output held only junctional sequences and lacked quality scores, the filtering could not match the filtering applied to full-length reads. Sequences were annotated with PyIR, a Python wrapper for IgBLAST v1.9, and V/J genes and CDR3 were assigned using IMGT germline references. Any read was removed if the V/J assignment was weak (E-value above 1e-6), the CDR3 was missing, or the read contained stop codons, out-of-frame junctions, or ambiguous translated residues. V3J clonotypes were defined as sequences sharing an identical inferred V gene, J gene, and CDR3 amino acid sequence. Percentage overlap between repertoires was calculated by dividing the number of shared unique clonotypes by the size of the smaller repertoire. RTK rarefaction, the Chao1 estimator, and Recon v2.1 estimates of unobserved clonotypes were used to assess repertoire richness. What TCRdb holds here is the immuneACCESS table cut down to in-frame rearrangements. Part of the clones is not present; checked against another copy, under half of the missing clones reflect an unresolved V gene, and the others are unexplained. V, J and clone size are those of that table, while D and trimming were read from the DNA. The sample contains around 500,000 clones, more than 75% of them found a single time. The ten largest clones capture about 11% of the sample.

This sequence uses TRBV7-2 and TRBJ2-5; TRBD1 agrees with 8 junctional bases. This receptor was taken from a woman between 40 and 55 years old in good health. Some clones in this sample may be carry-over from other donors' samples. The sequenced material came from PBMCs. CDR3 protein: CASSYPGQVGETQYF. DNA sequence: TGTGCCAGCAGCTACCCGGGACAGGTTGGGGAGACCCAGTACTTC. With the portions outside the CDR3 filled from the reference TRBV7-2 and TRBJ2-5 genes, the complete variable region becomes GAGVSQSPSNKVTEKGKDVELRCDPISGHTALYWYRQSLGQGLEFLIYFQGNSAPDKSGLPSDRFSAERTGGSVSTLTIQRTQQEDSAVYLCASSYPGQVGETQYFGPGTRLLVL.